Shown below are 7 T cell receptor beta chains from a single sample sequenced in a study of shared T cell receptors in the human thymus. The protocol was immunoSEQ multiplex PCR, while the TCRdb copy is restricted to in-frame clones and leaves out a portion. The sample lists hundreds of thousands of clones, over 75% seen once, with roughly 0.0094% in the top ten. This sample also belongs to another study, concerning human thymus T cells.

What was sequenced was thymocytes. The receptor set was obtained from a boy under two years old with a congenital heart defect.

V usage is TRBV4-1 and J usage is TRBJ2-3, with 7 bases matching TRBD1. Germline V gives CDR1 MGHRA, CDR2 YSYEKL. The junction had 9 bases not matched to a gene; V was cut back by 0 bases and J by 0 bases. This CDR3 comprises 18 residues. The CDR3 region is CASSQEWDSRDSTDTQYF. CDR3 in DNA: TGCGCCAGCAGCCAAGAATGGGACAGCCGAGACAGCACAGATACGCAGTATTTT.

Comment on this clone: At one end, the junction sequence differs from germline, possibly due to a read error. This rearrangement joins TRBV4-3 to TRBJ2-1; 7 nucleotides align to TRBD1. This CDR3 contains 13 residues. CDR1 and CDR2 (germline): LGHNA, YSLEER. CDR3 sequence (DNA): TGCGCCAGCAGCCAAGGTAAGAGGACAGGATTGGTCTTC. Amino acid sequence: CASSQGKRTGLVF.

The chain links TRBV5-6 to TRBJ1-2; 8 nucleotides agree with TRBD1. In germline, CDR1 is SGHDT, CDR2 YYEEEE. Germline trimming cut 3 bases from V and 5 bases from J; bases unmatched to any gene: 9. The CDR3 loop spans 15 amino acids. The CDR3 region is CASSCPGTGLYGYTF. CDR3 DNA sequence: TGTGCCAGCAGCTGTCCCGGGACAGGTTTATATGGCTACACCTTC.

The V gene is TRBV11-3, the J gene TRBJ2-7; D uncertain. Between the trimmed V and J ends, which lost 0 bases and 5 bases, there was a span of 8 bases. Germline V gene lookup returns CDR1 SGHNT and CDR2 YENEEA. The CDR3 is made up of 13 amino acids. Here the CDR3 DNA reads TGTGCCAGCAGCTTAGATCGAAGAGACGAGCAGTACTTC. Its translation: CASSLDRRDEQYF.

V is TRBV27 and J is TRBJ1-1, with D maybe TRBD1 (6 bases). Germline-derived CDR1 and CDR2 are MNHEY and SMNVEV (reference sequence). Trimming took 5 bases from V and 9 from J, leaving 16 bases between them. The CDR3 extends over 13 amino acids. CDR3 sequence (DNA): TGTGCCAGCAGTATGCGCCGGACAGTTAAAGCTTTCTTT. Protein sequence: CASSMRRTVKAFF.

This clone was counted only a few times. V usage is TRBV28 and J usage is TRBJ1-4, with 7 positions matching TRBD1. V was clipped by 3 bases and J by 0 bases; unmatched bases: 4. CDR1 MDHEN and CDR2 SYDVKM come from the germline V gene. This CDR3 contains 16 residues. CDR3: CASSFGTATTNEKLFF. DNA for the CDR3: TGTGCCAGCAGTTTCGGGACAGCTACAACTAATGAAAAACTGTTTTTT.

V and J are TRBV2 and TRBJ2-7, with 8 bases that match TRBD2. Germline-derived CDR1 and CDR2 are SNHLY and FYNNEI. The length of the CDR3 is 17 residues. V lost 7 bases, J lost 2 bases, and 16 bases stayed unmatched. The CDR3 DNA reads TGTGCCAGCAAGCCCCCCCACGGCGGGGGGCCTACCTACGAGCAGTACTTC. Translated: CASKPPHGGGPTYEQYF.